This T cell receptor (beta chain) emerged from a study of T cell repertoires in cytomegalovirus infection. One entry per CDR3 protein results from TCRdb running MiXCR on the reads. The table has around 120,000 distinct CDR3 sequences, roughly 39% seen once. As to this clonotype: The antigen remains unidentified.

V lost 0 bases, J lost 5 bases, and 16 bases lay in between. The CDR3 length is 16 residues. The germline CDR1 and CDR2 sequences are MNHNS and SASEGT. The receptor comes from a human donor in good health (CMV status not recorded). Some clones in this sample may be carry-over from other donors' samples. This sequence joins TRBV6-1 and TRBJ2-5, with D tentatively TRBD1 (7 bases). The specimen comprised CD8+ T cells from cultured PBMCs, sampled from culture after CMV antigen stimulation. This CDR3 is CASSEARDRWLETQYF. CDR3 nucleotides: TGTGCCAGCAGTGAAGCGCGGGACAGATGGCTGGAGACCCAGTACTTC.